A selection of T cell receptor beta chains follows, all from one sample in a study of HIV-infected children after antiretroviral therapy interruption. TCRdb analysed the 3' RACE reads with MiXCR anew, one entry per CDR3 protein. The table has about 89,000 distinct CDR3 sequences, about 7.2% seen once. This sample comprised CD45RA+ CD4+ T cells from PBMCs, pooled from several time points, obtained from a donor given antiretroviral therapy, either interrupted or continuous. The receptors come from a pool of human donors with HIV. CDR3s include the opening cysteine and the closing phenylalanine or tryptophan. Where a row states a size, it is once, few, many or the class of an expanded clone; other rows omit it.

CATSRDRGPYEQYF	TRBV15	many
CASSEEDREVLAKNIQYF	TRBV2	many
CASRPRTGTDTQYF	TRBV12-3/TRBV12-4	few
CASSPRASGSYEQYF	TRBV27	many
CASSKGDQPQHF	TRBV12-3/TRBV12-4	many
CASSLVPAGEPSDQFF	TRBV6-1	-
CSATRDSYNEQFF	TRBV20-1	many
CASSISGGGLRSGANVLTF	TRBV19	many
CASSYSPKYEQYF	TRBV6-6	many
CASSPLRGTGGHTEAFF	TRBV7-2	many
CASSQQGTKAYEQYF	TRBV3-1	many
CASSLPGLVASEQYF	TRBV28	many
CASSPISQETQYF	TRBV18	many
CASSLARLAGDYEQYF	TRBV7-8	many
CASSHTDRGGYTF	TRBV7-9	medium-sized
CAISFLAGTSTDTQYF	TRBV10-3	many
CSVESGGISEAFF	TRBV29-1	many
CATRKLGSEAFF	TRBV3-1	many
CSARGFGQNQETQYF	TRBV20-1	many